The T cell receptor beta chain under discussion was sequenced for a study of shared clonotypes between healthy human individuals. The data were produced by immunoSEQ multiplex PCR, yet TCRdb's version contains in-frame clones alone and is incomplete. The table includes about 730,000 clones, around 70% detected once. Comments on this clone: As yet, its antigen is unknown.

General study results and limits: Enrolling few donors narrowed the genetic and exposure-history diversity that was represented.

V was clipped by 5 bases and J by 4 bases; unmatched bases: 5. From germline, CDR1 is MNHNY and CDR2 SVGAGI (reference sequence). The CDR3 sequence is 15 residues long. The sample comprised memory CD4+ T cells sorted from blood. The sample's subset: CD45RA-negative fraction. The clonotype originates from a woman aged 25 to 39 in good health. V usage is TRBV6-6 and J usage is TRBJ2-3, with 11 bases matching TRBD2. The CDR3 here is CASSTLAGVADTQYF. The CDR3 coding sequence is TGTGCCAGCAGTACACTAGCGGGAGTAGCAGATACGCAGTATTTT.